Described below is a single T cell receptor beta chain sequence and its context. The antigen this receptor binds is unknown. Base qualities are not provided; no much larger clone lies one nucleotide away. TCRbeta CDR3 regions were amplified from genomic DNA by means of the immunoSEQ Assay, a bias-controlled multiplex PCR. The source study handled its data this way. Within the assay, amplification of reference gene primers was used to estimate how many nucleated cells each sample contained. Sequence reads were collapsed and filtered to measure the absolute abundance of every unique TCRbeta CDR3 rearrangement. For each sample, productive Simpson clonality was calculated by taking the square root of Simpson's diversity index across productive rearrangements. The table comes from immuneACCESS by way of TCRdb, which keeps in-frame sequences with V and J called. Part of the clones is missing from these tables; in studies checked, under half for an unresolved V gene and the rest for unknown reasons. From that table come the V and J calls and clone size; the DNA was used to work out D and trimming. The sample table holds around 260,000 clones, of which under 90% were seen once. Of the sample, over 4% is held by the ten largest clones.

Enrolling through a virtual design, the prospective study's participants ranged in age from about 18 to 89 years and lived across 20 to 30 United States geographic areas. In the prospective study, participants were assigned to cohorts based on the clinical history participants reported in a screening survey and a study questionnaire. In the prospective study, mobile phlebotomists collected whole blood, serum and a nasopharyngeal or oropharyngeal swab from each participant. Participants in the prospective study had the option to provide additional blood draws and questionnaires over an approximately two-month period. Prospective study blood samples were shipped either frozen or at room temperature before DNA extraction. These data are taken from a study of blood T cell repertoires in COVID-19 (dated by TCRdb to 2020 to 2021). With regard to the full study: Samples from collaborators originated in the United States, Italy and Spain and spanned both the acute and convalescent phases of COVID-19. Where HLA class I and class II types were available, the types were taken from metadata supplied by the sample provider, not from assay-based typing. Subjects who had been exposed to COVID-19, were actively infected with it, or had recovered from it provided the deeply sampled blood TCRbeta repertoires that made up the dataset. The samples were drawn from the first 160 participants of the ongoing ImmuneRACE study and from more than 1,000 subjects provided by 6 global collaborators. The material from the prospective study consisted of cDNA or gDNA derived from T cells, B-cell-depleted T cells, or PBMCs. A de-identified subject ID, COVID-19 status, age in years and sex were almost always included in the sample metadata. The repertoires were made available in a free public database intended to serve as a resource for research on the immune response to SARS-CoV-2.

The full study reports these points: The quantity of clinical and demographic metadata differed by source and by participant and was supplied without curation.

The sequence derives from a man aged 30-40 years with acute COVID-19. Sequences were obtained from PBMCs or T cells enriched from blood (not recorded which).

The DNA reads TGTGCCAGCAGTATACGACAGGGAGGTACAGATACGCAGTATTTT. Translated, it gives CASSIRQGGTDTQYF. Recombination connected TRBV6-5 to TRBJ2-3; a weak D assignment points to TRBD1 (7 bases agree). The V end loses 5 bases and the J end loses 3 bases, and a stretch of 15 bases separates them. Via the germline V gene, CDR1 is MNHEY and CDR2 SVGAGI. The cysteine opens and the phenylalanine closes a CDR3 of 15 amino acids. The CDR3 DNA has 45 bases and is translated from base 1.